This passage covers 24 T cell receptor beta chains from one sample sequenced in a study of multiple sclerosis patients with progressive multifocal leukoencephalopathy. Specified time point: more than 5 months of natalizumab therapy. Sequencing was performed with immunoSEQ multiplex PCR; in TCRdb, only in-frame clones are kept and a portion is missing. The sample has about 30,000 clones, roughly nine tenths seen once. Specimen: PBMCs, collected from a patient treated with natalizumab. The receptors here all came from a human donor with multiple sclerosis.

The chain joins TRBV5-1 to TRBJ2-6, with TRBD1 matching 8 bases. The CDR3 covers 18 residues. In germline, CDR1 is SGHRS, CDR2 YFSETQ. With 4 bases clipped from V and 3 bases from J, the junction kept 12 bases outside the gene matches. CDR3 DNA sequence: TGCGCCAGCAGCCCGACAGGGGTTAGTTTCGGTGGGGCCAACGTCCTGACTTTC. It translates to CASSPTGVSFGGANVLTF.

V gene TRBV6-5 combines with J gene TRBJ2-3; D gene uncertain. V was cut by 6 bases and J by 3 bases, with 16 bases left in between. This CDR3 has 15 amino acids. Per the germline V gene, CDR1 is MNHEY and CDR2 is SVGAGI. CDR3 loop: CASSPRGLGTDTQYF. The CDR3 nucleotides read TGTGCCAGCAGCCCGCGAGGTTTAGGGACAGATACGCAGTATTTT.

This clone was seen more than once but under ten times. This chain joins TRBV7-2 and TRBJ1-3; 9 bases align to TRBD1. Germline CDR1 SGHTA, CDR2 FQGNSA. CDR3 length equals 16 residues. With V trimmed by 6 bases and J by 4 bases, 10 bases remained unmatched. CDR3 sequence reads: CASRPGQGLEGNTIYF. The CDR3 nucleotides read TGTGCCAGCAGACCCGGACAGGGGCTGGAAGGAAACACCATATATTTT.

The chain couples TRBV6-1 to TRBJ1-5, with a tentative D call TRBD1 (5 bases). The CDR3 loop spans 15 amino acids. The germline V and J ends were trimmed by 7 bases and 4 bases, with 17 bases remaining between them. Germline lookup yields CDR1 MNHNS and CDR2 SASEGT. The CDR3 DNA is TGTGCCAGCACCAAGGCCCCGGGGGGAAATCAGCCCCAGCATTTT. Translation gives CASTKAPGGNQPQHF.

The rearrangement links TRBV30 to TRBJ2-5; D is tentatively TRBD1 or TRBD2 (6 bases each). Germline V lookup: CDR1 GTSNPN, CDR2 SVGIG (reference sequence). This CDR3 comprises 15 residues. Trimming cost V 1 base and J 5 bases, with 17 bases left between them. CDR3 DNA: TGTGCCTGGAGTGCCCTAGGAGGGGGGCGCGAGACCCAGTACTTC. Translating gives CAWSALGGGRETQYF.

The rearrangement joins TRBV7-8 to TRBJ2-5; D is undetermined. There are 14 residues in the CDR3. V lost 5 bases and J lost 2, with 12 bases in between. Germline CDR1 and CDR2: SGHVS and FQNEAQ. CDR3 loop: CASSLRLPQETQYF. The CDR3 DNA is TGTGCCAGCAGCCTGAGACTCCCACAAGAGACCCAGTACTTC.

The V and J genes are TRBV11-2 and TRBJ2-1, with a tentative D call TRBD2 (5 bases). The CDR3 extends over 13 amino acids. The germline V and J ends were trimmed by 3 bases and 5 bases, with 8 bases remaining between them. Germline-derived CDR1 and CDR2 are SGHAT and FQNNGV. CDR3 DNA sequence: TGTGCCAGCAGCTTGGACTTTGACAATGAGCAGTTCTTC. Protein product: CASSLDFDNEQFF. The full variable domain, in which reference TRBV11-2 and TRBJ2-1 provide the parts outside the CDR3, is EAGVAQSPRYKIIEKRQSVAFWCNPISGHATLYWYQQILGQGPKLLIQFQNNGVVDDSQLPKDRFSAERLKGVDSTLKIQPAKLEDSAVYLCASSLDFDNEQFFGPGTRLTVL.

The chain recombines TRBV10-3 with TRBJ1-1, with TRBD1 matching over 9 bases. CDR1 ENHRY and CDR2 SYGVKD come from the germline V gene. The junction had 10 bases not matched to a gene; V was cut back by 10 bases and J by 4 bases. The CDR3 loop spans 14 amino acids. Written as DNA, the CDR3 is TGTGCCACCACTCCGGAGACAGGGGGCACTGAAGCTTTCTTT. Translation gives CATTPETGGTEAFF.

In its sample, this clone was seen once. This sequence joins TRBV27 and TRBJ2-1, with no clear D. Germline V gene sequence: CDR1 MNHEY, CDR2 SMNVEV (reference sequence). V dropped 8 bases and J dropped 0 bases, with 11 bases sitting between them. This CDR3 contains 14 residues. The CDR3 sequence is CASGSGSSYNEQFF. In DNA form, the CDR3 reads TGTGCCAGCGGCTCAGGCAGCTCCTACAATGAGCAGTTCTTC.

There are a few counts of this clone. V gene TRBV10-3 combines with J gene TRBJ2-2; 9 bases match TRBD1. Germline V lookup: CDR1 ENHRY, CDR2 SYGVKD. This CDR3 region has 14 residues. V lost 10 bases and J lost 5; bases outside the gene matches: 8. CDR3 protein: CATGGTGRTGELFF. The CDR3, as DNA: TGTGCCACTGGAGGGACAGGGCGGACCGGGGAGCTGTTTTTT.

The gene calls are TRBV19 and TRBJ1-5; D uncertain. Looked up from germline, CDR1 is LNHDA and CDR2 is SQIVND (reference sequence). The CDR3 contains 15 residues. Between the trimmed V and J ends, which lost 0 bases and 5 bases, there was a span of 11 bases. The CDR3 sequence is CASSIDRHLDQPQHF. CDR3 sequence (DNA): TGTGCCAGTAGTATAGATCGGCACCTAGATCAGCCCCAGCATTTT.

The CDR3, as DNA: TGTGCCAGCAGCACAGGACAGGGGAACACCGGGGAGCTGTTTTTT. Translation gives CASSTGQGNTGELFF. The genes are TRBV6-6 and TRBJ2-2; 8 bases fit TRBD1. The CDR3 is 15 residues long. V lost 6 bases and J lost 1; bases outside the gene matches: 4. The germline gives CDR1 MNHNY, CDR2 SVGAGI (reference sequence).

The chain uses TRBV19 and TRBJ1-1, with D uncertain. Germline V gene data show CDR1 as LNHDA and CDR2 as SQIVND (reference sequence). This CDR3 comprises 11 residues. Trimming took off 5 bases at V and 8 bases at J, with 9 bases between the two ends. CDR3: CASSPGFEAFF. The CDR3 nucleotides are TGTGCCAGTAGTCCGGGCTTCGAAGCTTTCTTT.

This chain joins TRBV7-6 and TRBJ2-3; a weak D match, TRBD2 (5 bases). V lost 5 bases and J lost 4, with 19 bases in between. Germline CDR1 SGHVS, CDR2 FNYEAQ. The CDR3 contains 16 residues. Here the CDR3 DNA reads TGTGCCAGCAGCAGAGCCCCTAGCAGTGGAGCAGATACGCAGTATTTT. Its protein is CASSRAPSSGADTQYF.

The chain employs TRBV5-6 and TRBJ2-2; no firm D call. The germline CDR1 and CDR2 sequences are SGHDT and YYEEEE. V shed 0 bases and J shed 4 bases, with 7 bases lying between them. The CDR3 has 14 amino acids. CDR3 residues: CASSLATRTGELFF. The CDR3 nucleotides are TGTGCCAGCAGCTTGGCCACGCGCACCGGGGAGCTGTTTTTT.

This clone showed up just once. This sequence joins TRBV5-1 and TRBJ2-7; the D gene is possibly TRBD2 (6 bases). Deletions cut 0 bases from V and 1 base from J, with 8 bases between. The CDR3 is 14 residues long. CDR1 is SGHRS, CDR2 YFSETQ, per germline. The CDR3 protein is CASSLVEGSYEQYF. DNA for the CDR3: TGCGCCAGCAGCTTGGTGGAGGGGTCCTACGAGCAGTACTTC. The full variable domain, rest sourced from reference TRBV5-1 and TRBJ2-7, is KAGVTQTPRYLIKTRGQQVTLSCSPISGHRSVSWYQQTPGQGLQFLFEYFSETQRNKGNFPGRFSGRQFSNSRSEMNVSTLELGDSALYLCASSLVEGSYEQYFGPGTRLTVT.

This chain connects TRBV5-1 to TRBJ1-5; 10 positions agree with TRBD1. V lost 4 bases, J lost 9 bases, and 7 bases stayed unmatched. This CDR3 region has 14 residues. Germline CDR1 and CDR2: SGHRS and YFSETQ. CDR3 nucleotides: TGCGCCAGCAGCGCGACAGGGGGCAGAATGCCCCAGCATTTT. Protein product: CASSATGGRMPQHF.

The chain carries TRBV6-6 and TRBJ2-7; D is possibly TRBD2 (5 bases). V lost 2 bases to trimming and J lost 6 bases, with 14 bases between them. In germline, CDR1 is MNHNY, CDR2 SVGAGI (reference sequence). The length of the CDR3 is 14 residues. The CDR3 coding sequence is TGTGCCAGCAGTTACCCCGGGGTTAGAGCCGAGCAGTACTTC. Its translation is CASSYPGVRAEQYF.

The chain is built from TRBV12-5 and TRBJ2-7; D remains unclear. The V and J ends lost 6 bases and 2 bases respectively, with 17 bases between them. Looked up from germline, CDR1 is LGHNT and CDR2 is FRNRAP. The CDR3 length is 15 residues. The CDR3 protein is CASGPSTVLTYEQYF. Written as DNA, the CDR3 is TGTGCTAGTGGGCCCTCCACAGTCCTCACCTACGAGCAGTACTTC.

The V gene is TRBV4-1, the J gene TRBJ2-7, with TRBD1 matching 8 bases. Looked up from germline, CDR1 is MGHRA and CDR2 is YSYEKL. The CDR3 runs to 15 residues. The V segment lost 1 base and the J segment 4 bases; nucleotides outside the gene matches: 6. In nucleotides, the CDR3 is TGCGCCAGCAGCCAAGTCGACAGGGGTTGGTACGAGCAGTACTTC. It encodes CASSQVDRGWYEQYF.

V gene TRBV6-5 combines with J gene TRBJ1-2; the match to TRBD1 covers 10 bases. The germline gives CDR1 MNHEY, CDR2 SVGAGI. V was pared by 6 bases and J by 7 bases, with 8 bases of the junction left unmatched. The CDR3 consists of 14 residues. The CDR3 DNA reads as TGTGCCAGCAGGTCGACAGGGGGCGACGGTGGCTACACCTTC. This translates into CASRSTGGDGGYTF.

This rearrangement joins TRBV2 to TRBJ2-1, with 7 positions matching TRBD1. After removal of 9 bases from V and 6 bases from J, the junction contained 5 bases not matched to a gene. CDR3 size: 12 residues. Germline CDR1 SNHLY, CDR2 FYNNEI. The CDR3 here is CARKGQANEQFF. The CDR3 DNA is TGTGCCAGGAAAGGACAGGCCAATGAGCAGTTCTTC.

This sequence joins TRBV4-1 and TRBJ2-2, with 8 bases fitting TRBD2. The CDR3 consists of 16 residues. Per germline, CDR1 MGHRA and CDR2 YSYEKL. Unmatched junction bases numbered 6, after V lost 4 bases and J lost 2 bases. CDR3 in amino acids: CASSPTSGGNTGELFF. CDR3 in DNA: TGCGCCAGCAGCCCCACTAGCGGAGGAAACACCGGGGAGCTGTTTTTT.

V and J are TRBV7-6 and TRBJ1-1; D gene ambiguous. CDR1 is SGHVS, CDR2 FNYEAQ, per germline. Between the trimmed V and J ends, which lost 1 base and 1 base, there was a span of 4 bases. The CDR3 spans 13 residues. The CDR3 DNA is TGTGCCAGCAGCTTAGAACAGAACACTGAAGCTTTCTTT. It specifies CASSLEQNTEAFF.